This T cell receptor beta chain was captured in a study of shared clonotypes between healthy human individuals. Study at large: A couple of women and a few men aged 18 to 49 served as donors.

This CDR3 contains 15 residues. As for this clone: Its specificity is unknown.

Study-level points and caveats: Clonotype sharing among donors was thought likely to change with sequencing depth. Represented diversity (both genetic and exposure-history) was limited by the small number of donors. Some naive CD4 clonotypes, approximately 4.5%, turned up in common across a handful of donors.

Repertoires were generated with immunoSEQ multiplex PCR, while TCRdb's copy carries only in-frame clones and drops some. The table lists more than 900,000 clones, about four fifths of them singletons. The sequencing input was memory CD4+ T cells from PBMCs. As for subset: CD45RA-negative fraction. The chain carries TRBV21-1 and TRBJ1-1; TRBD1 was called by the table and not checked on the DNA. TRBV21-1 is described as a pseudogene. This TCR was recovered from a man aged 18 to 30 in good health. Some clones in this sample may be carry-over from other donors' samples. CDR3 region: CASSKCRGVGTEAFF. The CDR3 DNA follows: TGTGCCAGCAGCAAATGCAGGGGGGTTGGGACTGAAGCTTTCTTT.